The rows below give T cell receptor beta chains drawn from one sample of a study of identical twins. Using its own MiXCR run on the 5' RACE reads, TCRdb lists one record per CDR3 protein. This table holds about 730,000 distinct CDR3 sequences, about 20% found once. These sequences were also reported in another study, on T cells expressing NK-cell markers.

The sample consisted of PBMCs. These receptors originate from a woman aged 18-30 years in good health. Both conserved end residues are part of each CDR3. A D gene is named only where the DNA matches it firmly. A row's size may be missing; if present it is once, few, many or a size class.

DNA,CDR3,J,size,D,V
TGCGCCAGCAGCCAAGCAAGCCTAGCGGGATTTAATGAGCAGTTCTTC,CASSQASLAGFNEQFF,TRBJ2-1,NA,TRBD2,TRBV4-3
TGTGCCAGCAGCCTGGGCGAGGTCGGGCAGTTCTTC,CASSLGEVGQFF,TRBJ2-1,NA,NA,TRBV3-1
NA,CASSFWGQGNGFF,TRBJ2-1,few,NA,TRBV5-6
TGTGCCAGCAGCGGACAGGCGAACACTGAAGCTTTCTTT,CASSGQANTEAFF,TRBJ1-1,few,TRBD1,TRBV27
TGTGCCAGCAGCGCCGACCCAGGAGTTAGCTCCTACGAGCAGTACTTC,CASSADPGVSSYEQYF,TRBJ2-7,few,NA,TRBV11-2
TGCAGCGTTGTAGGGAGCGGAAACACCGGGGAGCTGTTTTTT,CSVVGSGNTGELFF,TRBJ2-2,many,NA,TRBV29-1
TGTGCCAGCAGACGACTAGCGGGGGGCCGGCAGGCCGGGGAGCTGTTTTTT,CASRRLAGGRQAGELFF,TRBJ2-2,NA,TRBD2,TRBV28
TGTGCCAGCAAGATAGGGACTAAGTTTGAGACCCAGTACTTC,CASKIGTKFETQYF,TRBJ2-5,NA,TRBD2,TRBV6-1
TGCGCCAGCAGTGAGACCCCCGGACAGGGGGGAGATACGCAGTATTTT,CASSETPGQGGDTQYF,TRBJ2-3,NA,TRBD1,TRBV10-1
TGTGCCAGCAGTTTAATACGGACAGGGCCCTACGAGCAGTACTTC,CASSLIRTGPYEQYF,TRBJ2-7,few,TRBD1,TRBV12-3/TRBV12-4
TGTGCCGCAGGGGAGGTCAATCAGCCCCAGCATTTT,CAAGEVNQPQHF,TRBJ1-5,few,NA,TRBV6-5
TGCAGCGCCGCCCCGATAGCGAACAATGAGCAGTTCTTC,CSAAPIANNEQFF,TRBJ2-1,NA,NA,TRBV29-1
TGTGCCAGCAGCCAACGACAGGAGAGGGGGCCCTACGAGCAGTACTTC,CASSQRQERGPYEQYF,TRBJ2-7,NA,TRBD1,TRBV27
TGTGCCAGCAGCCAGGGACTTTACCAAGAGACCCAGTACTTC,CASSQGLYQETQYF,TRBJ2-5,NA,NA,TRBV7-2
TGTGCCAGCAGCTCTCAGGGGGCAGGCGGGGAGCTGTTTTTT,CASSSQGAGGELFF,TRBJ2-2,NA,TRBD1,TRBV3-1
TGCAGCGTTCGCCTCCGGCTGCTCGAGACCCAGTACTTC,CSVRLRLLETQYF,TRBJ2-5,few,NA,TRBV29-1
TGTGCCAGCAGCCCCCAGAACAGGGTTTACTATGGCTACACCTTC,CASSPQNRVYYGYTF,TRBJ1-2,NA,NA,TRBV7-8
TGCAGCGTTGTGGGAGAGGCACGCGGAGGTCAAGAGACCCAGTACTTC,CSVVGEARGGQETQYF,TRBJ2-5,many,NA,TRBV29-1
TGTGCCAGCAGCCTAAGGGGGGTTTACGAGCAGTACTTC,CASSLRGVYEQYF,TRBJ2-7,NA,NA,TRBV5-4
TGTGCCAGCAGTGAGCGGGAGGGCCTAGATACGCAGTATTTT,CASSEREGLDTQYF,TRBJ2-3,many,TRBD2,TRBV6-4
TGTGCCAGCAGTCCCCTCTACGAGCAGTACTTC,CASSPLYEQYF,TRBJ2-7,many,NA,TRBV7-9
TGTGCCAGCAGTCCCCTAGGGGGGCAGGGTAACACTGAAGCTTTCTTT,CASSPLGGQGNTEAFF,TRBJ1-1,few,NA,TRBV12-3/TRBV12-4
TGTGCCAGCAGCGTCGGGACTAGCGGGGCCTACGAGCAGTACTTC,CASSVGTSGAYEQYF,TRBJ2-7,NA,TRBD2,TRBV7-8
TGTGCTAGTGGTTTGGTAAAGCCGCGGAACACCGGGGAGCTGTTTTTT,CASGLVKPRNTGELFF,TRBJ2-2,NA,NA,TRBV12-5
TGTGCCATAGATTCAGGGGGCCGCTACGAGCAGTACTTC,CAIDSGGRYEQYF,TRBJ2-7,few,TRBD1,TRBV10-3
TGCGCCAGCAGCCACCGGAGGGGGACAGGGGGACTGGCGAACACCGGGGAGCTGTTTTTT,CASSHRRGTGGLANTGELFF,TRBJ2-2,NA,TRBD1,TRBV5-1
TGTGCCTGGAGTGCCGGGGCGAAACTGTTTTTT,CAWSAGAKLFF,TRBJ1-4,NA,NA,TRBV30
TGTGCCAGCAGTTCGGCCTTTACGCAGTATTTT,CASSSAFTQYF,TRBJ2-3,NA,NA,TRBV12-3/TRBV12-4
TGTGCCAGCAGTTTAGCGGGACGGGAGACCCAGTACTTC,CASSLAGRETQYF,TRBJ2-5,many,NA,TRBV12-3/TRBV12-4
TGTGCCTGGAGTGTTGTGGGGGGTAGGAATCAGCCCCAGCATTTT,CAWSVVGGRNQPQHF,TRBJ1-5,NA,NA,TRBV30
TGTGCCAGCTCCGGGACTGATGCAGCTCAGCCCCAGCATTTT,CASSGTDAAQPQHF,TRBJ1-5,many,NA,TRBV2
TGTGCCAGCAGGCGATGGGAACTACACAATGAGCAGTTCTTC,CASRRWELHNEQFF,TRBJ2-1,many,NA,TRBV5-6
TGTGCCAGCACAGGAACTAAAGGCAATGAGCAGTTCTTC,CASTGTKGNEQFF,TRBJ2-1,NA,NA,TRBV12-3/TRBV12-4
TGTGCCAGCAGCGTAGCCGGCTGGCATGGGCAGTATTTT,CASSVAGWHGQYF,TRBJ2-3,few,NA,TRBV9
TGCAGTGCTTTCAGGGGGCAAACGGCCAAAAACATTCAGTACTTC,CSAFRGQTAKNIQYF,TRBJ2-4,NA,TRBD1,TRBV20-1
TGCAGTGCTAGAGTGGTGGGTAGCGGGAGGGCCTTGGCCGAGCAGTACTTC,CSARVVGSGRALAEQYF,TRBJ2-7,NA,TRBD2,TRBV20-1
TGCGCCAGCAGGGGGATAGCGGGACCCTACAATGAGCAGTTCTTC,CASRGIAGPYNEQFF,TRBJ2-1,few,TRBD2,TRBV5-1
TGCAGCGTTGAGTTAAGGGGGACTGCCCACTTC,CSVELRGTAHF,TRBJ1-2,NA,NA,TRBV29-1
TGCAGTGCTAGACTGACTAGCGGGGGTGGCGAGCAGTACTTC,CSARLTSGGGEQYF,TRBJ2-7,few,TRBD2,TRBV20-1
TGTGCCACCAGCAGAGCCCCGGGACAGGGTAGCAATCAGCCCCAGCATTTT,CATSRAPGQGSNQPQHF,TRBJ1-5,few,TRBD1,TRBV15
TGTGCCAGCAGCAGGGACAGCAGTAATGAAAAACTGTTTTTT,CASSRDSSNEKLFF,TRBJ1-4,many,TRBD1,TRBV12-3/TRBV12-4
TGTGCCAGCAGCGCTGACAGGGGGGGGACCGGGGAGCTGTTTTTT,CASSADRGGTGELFF,TRBJ2-2,NA,TRBD1,TRBV6-1
TGTGCCATCATAAGCTCTGGAAACACCATATATTTT,CAIISSGNTIYF,TRBJ1-3,many,NA,TRBV10-3
TGTGCCAGCACCCCCCCGGGGGGGACGGGGCATGAGCAGTTCTTC,CASTPPGGTGHEQFF,TRBJ2-1,few,TRBD2,TRBV6-1
TGTGCCAGCAGCGTCAGTAGTTATACTGAAGCTTTCTTT,CASSVSSYTEAFF,TRBJ1-1,NA,NA,TRBV9
TGCAGTGGCACCGGGACAGGGTTATACGAGCAGTACTTC,CSGTGTGLYEQYF,TRBJ2-7,few,TRBD1,TRBV20-1
TGTGCCAGCAGTTTATTTGGGGCCACTGAAGCTTTCTTT,CASSLFGATEAFF,TRBJ1-1,NA,NA,TRBV12-3/TRBV12-4
TGTGCCAGCAGTCATAAGACTAGCGGGGGCCACGGTGAGCAGTTCTTC,CASSHKTSGGHGEQFF,TRBJ2-1,few,TRBD2,TRBV2
TGCAGCGCTACCCCGGCGGGGAACACTGAAGCTTTCTTT,CSATPAGNTEAFF,TRBJ1-1,few,NA,TRBV20-1
TGCAGTGCTCCTAAACAGGGTGAAGGGACACCCCTCCACTTT,CSAPKQGEGTPLHF,TRBJ1-6,few,NA,TRBV20-1
TGTGCCAGCAGGCCCGGGACTGAATCCTACGAGCAGTACTTC,CASRPGTESYEQYF,TRBJ2-7,NA,NA,TRBV12-3/TRBV12-4
TGTGCCAGCAGTAGGCCGGGACAGGGTTGGGAGCAGTACTTC,CASSRPGQGWEQYF,TRBJ2-7,few,TRBD1,TRBV5-5
TGTGCCAGCTCAACAGGGCGGGGGGGCCACAATGAGCAGTTCTTC,CASSTGRGGHNEQFF,TRBJ2-1,few,TRBD2,TRBV6-4
TGTGCCAGCAGCGAAGGTGGTGGTAGCGGGGGTCCAGATACGCAGTATTTT,CASSEGGGSGGPDTQYF,TRBJ2-3,few,TRBD2,TRBV7-6
TGTGCCAGCAGGCCGGAGAGCTCCTACGAGCAGTACTTC,CASRPESSYEQYF,TRBJ2-7,few,NA,TRBV7-8
TGCGCCAGCAGCTTCGCGGCGCAAGAGACCCAGTACTTC,CASSFAAQETQYF,TRBJ2-5,few,NA,TRBV5-1
TGTGCCAGCAGTTACTCGGTTTCAGCGGGGGTCTACGAGCAGTACTTC,CASSYSVSAGVYEQYF,TRBJ2-7,NA,TRBD2,TRBV6-2/TRBV6-3